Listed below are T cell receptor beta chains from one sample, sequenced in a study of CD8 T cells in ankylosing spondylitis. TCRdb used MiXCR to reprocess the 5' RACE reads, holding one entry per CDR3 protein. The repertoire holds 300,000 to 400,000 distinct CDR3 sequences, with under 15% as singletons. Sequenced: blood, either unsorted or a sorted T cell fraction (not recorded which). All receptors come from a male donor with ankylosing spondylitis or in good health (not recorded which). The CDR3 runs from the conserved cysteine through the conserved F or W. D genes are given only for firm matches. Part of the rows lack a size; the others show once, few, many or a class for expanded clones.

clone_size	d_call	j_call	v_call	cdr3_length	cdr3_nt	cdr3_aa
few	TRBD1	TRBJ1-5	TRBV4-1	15	TGCGCCAGCAGCCGTACCACAGGGGTGAGTCAGCCCCAGCATTTT	CASSRTTGVSQPQHF
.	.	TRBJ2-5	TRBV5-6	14	TGTGCCAGCAGCTTGGATCGGGTACCAGAGACCCAGTACTTC	CASSLDRVPETQYF
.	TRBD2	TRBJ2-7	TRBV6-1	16	TGTGCCAGCATGGCCCTAGCGGGGGGACTCACCTACGAGCAGTACTTC	CASMALAGGLTYEQYF
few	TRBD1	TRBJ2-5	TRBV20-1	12	TGCAGTGCTTGGGACAGACAAGAGACCCAGTACTTC	CSAWDRQETQYF
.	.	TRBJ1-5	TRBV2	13	TGTGCCAGCACTCAGGGTCACAATCAGCCCCAGCATTTT	CASTQGHNQPQHF
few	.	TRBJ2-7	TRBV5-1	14	TGCGCCAGCAGCCCCCGGCAAGGGTTCTCCGAGCAGTACTTC	CASSPRQGFSEQYF
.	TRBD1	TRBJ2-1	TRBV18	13	TGTGCCAGCTCACCCGGACAGGTTGACGAGCAGTTCTTC	CASSPGQVDEQFF
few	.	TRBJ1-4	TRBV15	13	TGTGCCACCAGCGAGGGGGCTAATGAAAAACTGTTTTTT	CATSEGANEKLFF
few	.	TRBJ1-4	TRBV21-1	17	TGTGCCAGCAGCAAAGTTCGGGGCACAAACCTAAGGGAAAAACTGTTTTTT	CASSKVRGTNLREKLFF
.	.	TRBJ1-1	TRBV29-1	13	TGCAGCGTCCCATGGGGGCCGGGCACTGAAGCTTTCTTT	CSVPWGPGTEAFF
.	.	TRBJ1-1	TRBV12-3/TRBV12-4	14	TGTGCCAGCAGTTTCAGAGGGGAAGGGGGTGAAGCTTTCTTT	CASSFRGEGGEAFF
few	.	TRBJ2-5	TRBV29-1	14	TGCAGCGTTGCCGGGTACTTGGCCCAAGAGACCCAGTACTTC	CSVAGYLAQETQYF
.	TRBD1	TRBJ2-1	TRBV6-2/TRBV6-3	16	TGTGCCAGCAGTTACTCGAGGGACAGGGGGCAGAATGAGCAGTTCTTC	CASSYSRDRGQNEQFF
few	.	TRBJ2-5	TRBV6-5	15	TGTGCCAGCAGTTACGACGGGAACCGGCCGGTGACCCAGTACTTC	CASSYDGNRPVTQYF
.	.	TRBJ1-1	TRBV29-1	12	TGCAGCGTTACTGTGGGGAACACTGAAGCTTTCTTT	CSVTVGNTEAFF
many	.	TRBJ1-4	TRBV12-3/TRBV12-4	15	TGTGCCAGCAGTTTAGGAGGACAGCGTAATGAAAAACTGTTTTTT	CASSLGGQRNEKLFF
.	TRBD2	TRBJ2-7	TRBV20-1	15	TGCAGTGCTAGAGATCCCAGCGGGGCCAACTACGAGCAGTACTTC	CSARDPSGANYEQYF
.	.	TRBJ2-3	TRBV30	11	TGTGCCTACGCGAACGGAGATACGCAGTATTTT	CAYANGDTQYF
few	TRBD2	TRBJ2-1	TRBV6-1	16	TGTGCCAGCAGTACGACTAGCCGTAGACCCTACAATGAGCAGTTCTTC	CASSTTSRRPYNEQFF
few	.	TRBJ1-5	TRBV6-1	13	TGTGCCAGCCGCCAAGACACCTCTCAGCCCCAGCATTTT	CASRQDTSQPQHF
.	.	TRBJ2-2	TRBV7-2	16	TGTGCCAGCAGCAAAGCCGGGACCCTGAACACCGGGGAGCTGTTTTTT	CASSKAGTLNTGELFF
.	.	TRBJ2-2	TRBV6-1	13	TGTGCCAGCGGGGGGCCGAACACCGGGGAGCTGTTTTTT	CASGGPNTGELFF
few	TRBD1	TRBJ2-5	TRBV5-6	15	TGTGCCAGCAGCTTACGACAGGGGTCCGGGGAGACCCAGTACTTC	CASSLRQGSGETQYF
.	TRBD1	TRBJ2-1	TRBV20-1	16	TGCAGTGCTAGAGATCCCTGGACAGGGAGAGGCAATGAGCAGTTCTTC	CSARDPWTGRGNEQFF